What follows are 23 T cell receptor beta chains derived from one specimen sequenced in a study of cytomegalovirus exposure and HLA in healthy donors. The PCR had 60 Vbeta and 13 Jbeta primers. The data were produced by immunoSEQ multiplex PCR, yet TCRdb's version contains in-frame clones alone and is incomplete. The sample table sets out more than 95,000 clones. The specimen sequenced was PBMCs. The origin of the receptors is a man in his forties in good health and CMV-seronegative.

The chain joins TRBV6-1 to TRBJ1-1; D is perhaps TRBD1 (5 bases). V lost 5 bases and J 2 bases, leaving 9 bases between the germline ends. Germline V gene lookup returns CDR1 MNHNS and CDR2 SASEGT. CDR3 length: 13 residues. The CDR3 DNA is TGTGCCAGCAGTCCAGGGTTCAACACTGAAGCTTTCTTT. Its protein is CASSPGFNTEAFF.

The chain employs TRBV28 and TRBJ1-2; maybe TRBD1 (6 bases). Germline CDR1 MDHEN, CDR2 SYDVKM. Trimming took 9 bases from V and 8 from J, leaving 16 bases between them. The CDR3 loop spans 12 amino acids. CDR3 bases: TGTGCCAGTATAACAGGGCTCGGGGGCTACACCTTC. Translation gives CASITGLGGYTF.

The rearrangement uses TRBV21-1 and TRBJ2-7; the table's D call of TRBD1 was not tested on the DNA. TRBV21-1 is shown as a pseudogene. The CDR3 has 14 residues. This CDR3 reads CASSEDRDRYEQYF. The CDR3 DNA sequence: TGTGCCAGCAGCGAAGACAGGGACCGCTACGAGCAGTACTTC.

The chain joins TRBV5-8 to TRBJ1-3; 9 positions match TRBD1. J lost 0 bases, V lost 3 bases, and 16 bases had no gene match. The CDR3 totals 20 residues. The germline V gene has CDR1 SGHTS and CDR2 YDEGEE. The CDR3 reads CASSSNGGTGRHSSGNTIYF. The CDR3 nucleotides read TGTGCCAGCAGCTCCAACGGAGGGACAGGGAGGCACTCCTCTGGAAACACCATATATTTT.

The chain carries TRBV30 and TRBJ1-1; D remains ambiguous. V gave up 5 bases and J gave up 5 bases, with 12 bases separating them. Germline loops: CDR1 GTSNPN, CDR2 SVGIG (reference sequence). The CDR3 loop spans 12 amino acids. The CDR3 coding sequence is TGTGCCTGGGGGGAGGCTTTGACTGAAGCTTTCTTT. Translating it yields CAWGEALTEAFF.

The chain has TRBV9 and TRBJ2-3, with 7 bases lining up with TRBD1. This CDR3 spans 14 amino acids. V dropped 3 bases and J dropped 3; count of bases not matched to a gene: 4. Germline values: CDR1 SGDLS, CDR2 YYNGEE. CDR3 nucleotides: TGTGCCAGCAGCGAGGGGACAGTTACAGATACGCAGTATTTT. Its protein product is CASSEGTVTDTQYF.

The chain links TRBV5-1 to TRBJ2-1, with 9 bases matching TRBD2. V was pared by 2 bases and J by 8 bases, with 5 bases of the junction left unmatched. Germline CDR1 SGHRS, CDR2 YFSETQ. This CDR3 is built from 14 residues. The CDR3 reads CASSFGTSSYEQFF. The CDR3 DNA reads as TGCGCCAGCAGCTTCGGGACTAGCAGTTATGAGCAGTTCTTC. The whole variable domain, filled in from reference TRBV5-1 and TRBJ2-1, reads KAGVTQTPRYLIKTRGQQVTLSCSPISGHRSVSWYQQTPGQGLQFLFEYFSETQRNKGNFPGRFSGRQFSNSRSEMNVSTLELGDSALYLCASSFGTSSYEQFFGPGTRLTVL.

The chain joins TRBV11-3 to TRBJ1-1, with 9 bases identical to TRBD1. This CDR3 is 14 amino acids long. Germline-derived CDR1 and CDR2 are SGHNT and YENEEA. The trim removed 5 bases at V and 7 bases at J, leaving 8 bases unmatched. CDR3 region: CASSAGQGYSEAFF. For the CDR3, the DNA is TGTGCCAGCAGCGCGGGACAGGGTTACAGTGAAGCTTTCTTT.

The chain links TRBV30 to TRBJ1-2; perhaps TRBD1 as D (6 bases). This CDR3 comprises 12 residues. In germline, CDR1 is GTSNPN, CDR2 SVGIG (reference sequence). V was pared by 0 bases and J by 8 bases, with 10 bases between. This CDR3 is CAWSVRGGGYTF. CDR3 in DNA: TGTGCCTGGAGTGTACGAGGGGGAGGCTACACCTTC.

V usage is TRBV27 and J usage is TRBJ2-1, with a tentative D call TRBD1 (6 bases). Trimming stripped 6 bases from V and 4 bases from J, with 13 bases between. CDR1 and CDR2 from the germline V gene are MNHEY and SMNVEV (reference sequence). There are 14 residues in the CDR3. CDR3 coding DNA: TGTGCCAGCAGCGACCGGGACACGTACAATGAGCAGTTCTTC. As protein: CASSDRDTYNEQFF.

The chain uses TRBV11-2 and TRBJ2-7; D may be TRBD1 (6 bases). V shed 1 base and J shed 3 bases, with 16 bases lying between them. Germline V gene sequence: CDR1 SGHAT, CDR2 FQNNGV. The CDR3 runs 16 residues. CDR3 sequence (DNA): TGTGCCAGCAGCTTAGCCGACAAGGGGGTAGGCTACGAGCAGTACTTC. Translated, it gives CASSLADKGVGYEQYF.

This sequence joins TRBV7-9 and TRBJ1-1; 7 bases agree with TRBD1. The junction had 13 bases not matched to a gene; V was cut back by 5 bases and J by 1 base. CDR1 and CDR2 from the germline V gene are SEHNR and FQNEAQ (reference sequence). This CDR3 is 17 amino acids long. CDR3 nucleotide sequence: TGTGCCAGCAGCCCTATATTGACAGGGAGAGGGAACACTGAAGCTTTCTTT. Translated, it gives CASSPILTGRGNTEAFF.

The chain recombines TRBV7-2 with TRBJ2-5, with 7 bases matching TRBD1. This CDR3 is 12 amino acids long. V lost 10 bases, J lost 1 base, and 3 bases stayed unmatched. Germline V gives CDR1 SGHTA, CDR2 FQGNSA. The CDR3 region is CANTGAQETQYF. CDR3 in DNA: TGTGCCAATACAGGGGCCCAAGAGACCCAGTACTTC.

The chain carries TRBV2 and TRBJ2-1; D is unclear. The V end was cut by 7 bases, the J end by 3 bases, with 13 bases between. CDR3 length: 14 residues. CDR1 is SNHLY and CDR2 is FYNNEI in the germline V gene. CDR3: CASKAAAVYNEQFF. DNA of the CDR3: TGTGCCAGCAAGGCGGCGGCGGTCTACAATGAGCAGTTCTTC.

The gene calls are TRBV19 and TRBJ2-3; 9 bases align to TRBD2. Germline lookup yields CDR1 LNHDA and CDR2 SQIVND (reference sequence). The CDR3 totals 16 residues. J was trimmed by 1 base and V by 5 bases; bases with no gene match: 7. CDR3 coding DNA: TGTGCCAGTAGTGGATTAGCGGGAGCCCGCACAGATACGCAGTATTTT. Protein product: CASSGLAGARTDTQYF.

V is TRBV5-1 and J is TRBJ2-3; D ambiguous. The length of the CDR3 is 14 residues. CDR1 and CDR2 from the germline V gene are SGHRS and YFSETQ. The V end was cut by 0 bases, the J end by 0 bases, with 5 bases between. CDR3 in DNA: TGCGCCAGCAGCTTGGCTGGCAGCACAGATACGCAGTATTTT. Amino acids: CASSLAGSTDTQYF.

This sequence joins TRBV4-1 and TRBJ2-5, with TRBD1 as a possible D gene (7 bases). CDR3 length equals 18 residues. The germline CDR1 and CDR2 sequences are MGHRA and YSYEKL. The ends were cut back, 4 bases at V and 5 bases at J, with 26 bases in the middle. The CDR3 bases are TGCGCCAGCAGCCCTCGGGGAGGTCCAGGACAGGTGGGGGAGACCCAGTACTTC. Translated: CASSPRGGPGQVGETQYF.

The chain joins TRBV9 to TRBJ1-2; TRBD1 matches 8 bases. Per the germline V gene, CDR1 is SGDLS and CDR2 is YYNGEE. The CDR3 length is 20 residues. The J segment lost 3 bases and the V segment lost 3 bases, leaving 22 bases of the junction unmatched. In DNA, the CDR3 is TGTGCCAGCAGCGGAAACCCATCCCTTTCGACAGGGGCCGGACACTATGGCTACACCTTC. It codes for CASSGNPSLSTGAGHYGYTF.

CDR3 nucleotide sequence: TGCGCCAGCAGCGAGACAGTGAGCTATGGCTACACCTTC. Encoded protein: CASSETVSYGYTF. The chain recombines TRBV5-1 with TRBJ1-2; D possibly corresponds to TRBD1 (5 bases). CDR1 SGHRS and CDR2 YFSETQ come from the germline V gene. V shed 4 bases and J shed 4 bases, with 11 bases lying between them. The CDR3 has 13 residues.

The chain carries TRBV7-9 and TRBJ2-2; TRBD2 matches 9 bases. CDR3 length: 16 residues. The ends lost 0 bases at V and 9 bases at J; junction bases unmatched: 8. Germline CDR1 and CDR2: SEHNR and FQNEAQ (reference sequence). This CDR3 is CASSLAGSGRSWELFF. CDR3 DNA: TGTGCCAGCAGCTTAGCGGGTAGCGGGAGAAGCTGGGAGCTGTTTTTT.

CDR3 residues: CASSRGQLAEFTGELFF. CDR3 DNA sequence: TGCGCCAGCAGCAGGGGCCAGTTAGCGGAGTTCACCGGGGAGCTGTTTTTT. The chain uses TRBV5-1 and TRBJ2-2, with a tentative D call TRBD2 (6 bases). CDR3 length: 17 residues. CDR1 and CDR2 (germline): SGHRS, YFSETQ. The V gene lost 4 bases and the J gene lost 4 bases, with 20 bases spanning the gap.

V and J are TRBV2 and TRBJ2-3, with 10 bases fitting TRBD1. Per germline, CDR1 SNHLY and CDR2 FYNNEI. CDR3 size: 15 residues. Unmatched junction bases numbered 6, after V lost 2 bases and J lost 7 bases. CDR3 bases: TGTGCCAGCAGTGAAACAGGACAGGGGGGAAATACGCAGTATTTT. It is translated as CASSETGQGGNTQYF.

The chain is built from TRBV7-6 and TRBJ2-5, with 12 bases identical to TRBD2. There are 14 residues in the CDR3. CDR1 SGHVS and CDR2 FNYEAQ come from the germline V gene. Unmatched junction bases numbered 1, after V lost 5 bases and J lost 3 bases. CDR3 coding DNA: TGTGCCAGCAGCGGACTAGCGGGAAAAGAGACCCAGTACTTC. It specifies CASSGLAGKETQYF.